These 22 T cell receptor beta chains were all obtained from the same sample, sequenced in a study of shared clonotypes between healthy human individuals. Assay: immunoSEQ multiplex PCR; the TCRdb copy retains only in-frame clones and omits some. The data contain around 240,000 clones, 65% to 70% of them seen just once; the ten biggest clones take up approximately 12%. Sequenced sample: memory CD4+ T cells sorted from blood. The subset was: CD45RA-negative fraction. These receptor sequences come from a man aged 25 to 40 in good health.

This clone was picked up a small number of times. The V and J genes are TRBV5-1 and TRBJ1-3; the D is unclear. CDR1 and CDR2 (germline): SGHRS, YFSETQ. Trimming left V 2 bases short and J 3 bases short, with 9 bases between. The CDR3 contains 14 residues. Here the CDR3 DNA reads TGCGCCAGCAGCTTATCTGGTTATGGAAACACCATATATTTT. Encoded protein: CASSLSGYGNTIYF.

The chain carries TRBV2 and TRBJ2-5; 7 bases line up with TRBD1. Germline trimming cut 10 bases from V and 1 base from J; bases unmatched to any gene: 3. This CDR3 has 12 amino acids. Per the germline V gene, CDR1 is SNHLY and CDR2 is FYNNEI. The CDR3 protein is CAKRQGQETQYF. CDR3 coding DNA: TGTGCCAAAAGACAGGGCCAAGAGACCCAGTACTTC. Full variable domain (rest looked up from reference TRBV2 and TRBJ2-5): EPEVTQTPSHQVTQMGQEVILRCVPISNHLYFYWYRQILGQKVEFLVSFYNNEISEKSEIFDDQFSVERPDGSNFTLKIRSTKLEDSAMYFCAKRQGQETQYFGPGTRLLVL.

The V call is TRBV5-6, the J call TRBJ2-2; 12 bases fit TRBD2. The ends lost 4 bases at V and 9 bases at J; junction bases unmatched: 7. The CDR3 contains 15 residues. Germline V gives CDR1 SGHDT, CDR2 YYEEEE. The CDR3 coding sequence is TGTGCCAGCAGCGGGACTAGCGGGTTCCCCAGGGAGCTGTTTTTT. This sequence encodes CASSGTSGFPRELFF.

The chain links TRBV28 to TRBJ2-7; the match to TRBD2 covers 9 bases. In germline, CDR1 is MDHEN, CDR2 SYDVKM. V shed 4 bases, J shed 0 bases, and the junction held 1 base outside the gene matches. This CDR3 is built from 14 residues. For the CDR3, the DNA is TGTGCCAGCAGTTATAGCGGGAGCTCCTACGAGCAGTACTTC. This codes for CASSYSGSSYEQYF.

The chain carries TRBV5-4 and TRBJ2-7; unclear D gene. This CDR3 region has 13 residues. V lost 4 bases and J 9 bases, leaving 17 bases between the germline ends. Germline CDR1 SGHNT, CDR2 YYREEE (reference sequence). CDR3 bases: TGTGCCAGCAGCCCTCCTGATTCTTGGGTGCAGTACTTC. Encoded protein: CASSPPDSWVQYF.

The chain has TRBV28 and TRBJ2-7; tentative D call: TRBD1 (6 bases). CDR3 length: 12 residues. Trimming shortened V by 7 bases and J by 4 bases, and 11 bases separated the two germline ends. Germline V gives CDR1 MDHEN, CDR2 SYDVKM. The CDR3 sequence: CASTIRGYEQYF. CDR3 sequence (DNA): TGTGCCAGCACTATCAGGGGTTACGAGCAGTACTTC.

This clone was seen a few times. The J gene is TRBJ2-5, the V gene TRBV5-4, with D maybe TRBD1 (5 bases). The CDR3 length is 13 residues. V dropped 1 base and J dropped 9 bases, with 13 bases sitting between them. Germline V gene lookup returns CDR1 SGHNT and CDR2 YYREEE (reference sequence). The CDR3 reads CASSLWTTQAQYF. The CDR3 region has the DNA TGTGCCAGCAGCTTGTGGACAACACAGGCCCAGTACTTC.

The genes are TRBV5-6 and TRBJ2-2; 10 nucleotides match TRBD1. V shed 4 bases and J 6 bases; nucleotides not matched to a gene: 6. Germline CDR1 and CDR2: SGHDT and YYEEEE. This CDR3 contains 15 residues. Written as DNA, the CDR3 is TGTGCCAGCAGCACTCGGGACAGGGGATCCGGGGAGCTGTTTTTT. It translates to CASSTRDRGSGELFF.

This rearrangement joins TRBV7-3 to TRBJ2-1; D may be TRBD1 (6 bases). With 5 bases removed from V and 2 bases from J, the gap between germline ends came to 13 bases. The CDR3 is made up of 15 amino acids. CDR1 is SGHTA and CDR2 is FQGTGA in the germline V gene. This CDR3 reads CASSLQGGPYNEQFF. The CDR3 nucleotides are TGTGCCAGCAGCCTACAGGGTGGACCCTACAATGAGCAGTTCTTC.

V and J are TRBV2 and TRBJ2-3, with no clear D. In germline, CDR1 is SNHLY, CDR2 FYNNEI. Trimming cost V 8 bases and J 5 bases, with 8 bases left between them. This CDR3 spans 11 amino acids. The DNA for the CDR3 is TGTGCCAGCCGATCGTTAGATACGCAGTATTTT. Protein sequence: CASRSLDTQYF.

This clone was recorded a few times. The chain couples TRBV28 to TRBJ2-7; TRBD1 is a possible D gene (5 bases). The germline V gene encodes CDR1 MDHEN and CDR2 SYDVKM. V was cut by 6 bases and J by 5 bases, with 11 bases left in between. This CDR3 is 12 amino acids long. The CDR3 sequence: CASRGQGHEQYF. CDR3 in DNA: TGTGCCAGCAGAGGGCAGGGTCACGAGCAGTACTTC.

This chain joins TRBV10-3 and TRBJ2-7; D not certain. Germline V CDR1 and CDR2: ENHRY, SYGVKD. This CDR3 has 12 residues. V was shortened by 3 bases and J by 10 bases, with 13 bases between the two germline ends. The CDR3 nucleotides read TGTGCCATCAGTGACGTCAGTACAAGTCAGTACTTC. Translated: CAISDVSTSQYF.

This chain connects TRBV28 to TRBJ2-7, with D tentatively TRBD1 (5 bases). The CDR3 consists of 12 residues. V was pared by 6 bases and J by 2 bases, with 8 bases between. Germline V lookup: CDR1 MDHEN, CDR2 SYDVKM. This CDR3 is CASRDMTYEQYF. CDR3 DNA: TGTGCCAGCAGGGACATGACCTACGAGCAGTACTTC.

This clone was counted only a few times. Here the CDR3 DNA reads TGTGCCGATGGGGCCGTCCGCTACACCTTC. It is translated as CADGAVRYTF. The V and J genes are TRBV6-1 and TRBJ1-2; D might be TRBD1 (5 bases). The CDR3 extends over 10 amino acids. The V and J ends lost 11 bases and 9 bases respectively, with 13 bases between them. CDR1 MNHNS and CDR2 SASEGT come from the germline V gene.

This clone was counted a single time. CDR3: CASSGSSGSYNEQFF. DNA of the CDR3: TGTGCCAGCAGTGGATCTAGCGGGAGTTACAATGAGCAGTTCTTC. The chain combines TRBV6-1 with TRBJ2-1; 10 bases are shared with TRBD2. The germline V gene encodes CDR1 MNHNS and CDR2 SASEGT. The V segment lost 4 bases and the J segment 4 bases; nucleotides outside the gene matches: 4. The CDR3 contains 15 residues.

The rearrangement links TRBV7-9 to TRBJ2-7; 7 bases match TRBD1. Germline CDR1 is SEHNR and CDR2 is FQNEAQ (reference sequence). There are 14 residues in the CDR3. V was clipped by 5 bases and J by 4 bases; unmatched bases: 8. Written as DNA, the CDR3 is TGTGCCAGCAGCCCAAGACAGGGTGATTACGAGCAGTACTTC. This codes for CASSPRQGDYEQYF.

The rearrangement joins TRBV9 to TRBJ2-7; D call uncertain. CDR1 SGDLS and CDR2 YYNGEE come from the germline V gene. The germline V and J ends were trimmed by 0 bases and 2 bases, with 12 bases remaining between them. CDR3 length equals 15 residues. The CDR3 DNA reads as TGTGCCAGCAGCGTAGGGGCGGAGCCAGCCTACGAGCAGTACTTC. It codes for CASSVGAEPAYEQYF.

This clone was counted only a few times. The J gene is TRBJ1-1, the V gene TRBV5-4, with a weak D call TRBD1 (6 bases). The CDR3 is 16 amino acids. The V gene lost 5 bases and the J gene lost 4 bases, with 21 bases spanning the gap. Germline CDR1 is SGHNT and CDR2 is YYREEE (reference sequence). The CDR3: CASSKDPRGVGTEAFF. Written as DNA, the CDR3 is TGTGCCAGCAGTAAGGACCCCAGGGGTGTGGGCACTGAAGCTTTCTTT.

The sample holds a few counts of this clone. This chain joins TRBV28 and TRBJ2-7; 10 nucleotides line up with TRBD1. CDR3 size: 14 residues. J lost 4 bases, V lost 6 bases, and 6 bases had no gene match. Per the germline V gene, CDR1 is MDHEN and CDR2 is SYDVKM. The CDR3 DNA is TGTGCCAGCAGCCGGACAGGGGGGACGTACGAGCAGTACTTC. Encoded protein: CASSRTGGTYEQYF.

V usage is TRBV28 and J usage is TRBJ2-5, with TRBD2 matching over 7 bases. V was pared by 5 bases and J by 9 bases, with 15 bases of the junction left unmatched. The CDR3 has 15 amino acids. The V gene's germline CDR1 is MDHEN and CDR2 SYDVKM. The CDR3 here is CASSPQRGRPGAQYF. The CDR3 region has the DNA TGTGCCAGCAGTCCGCAGCGGGGCCGTCCTGGGGCCCAGTACTTC.

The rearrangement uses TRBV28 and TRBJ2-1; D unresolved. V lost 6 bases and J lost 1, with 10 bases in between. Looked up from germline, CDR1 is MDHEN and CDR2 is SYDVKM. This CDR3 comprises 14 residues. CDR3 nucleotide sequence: TGTGCCAGCAGCCCCCTTCAATCCTACAATGAGCAGTTCTTC. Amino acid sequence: CASSPLQSYNEQFF.

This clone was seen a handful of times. CDR3 residues: CASSESGLAGDEQFF. CDR3 DNA sequence: TGTGCCAGCAGTGAAAGCGGTCTAGCGGGAGATGAGCAGTTCTTC. The J gene is TRBJ2-1, the V gene TRBV25-1, with 10 bases identical to TRBD2. The trim removed 2 bases at V and 8 bases at J, leaving 6 bases unmatched. The CDR3 runs 15 residues. Germline CDR1 is MGHDK and CDR2 is SYGVNS.